Shown below are 23 T cell receptor beta chains from a single sample sequenced in a study of blood T cell repertoires in COVID-19. Profiled with immunoSEQ multiplex PCR; TCRdb holds only in-frame clones, not every one. The table includes about 200,000 clones, 84% detected once. Specimen: PBMCs or T cells enriched from blood (not recorded which). These receptors were collected from a middle-aged man who had recovered from COVID-19.

The chain recombines TRBV18 with TRBJ1-1; unclear D gene. Deletions cut 6 bases from V and 1 base from J, with 9 bases between. This CDR3 is 13 amino acids long. The germline gives CDR1 KGHSH, CDR2 LQKENI. In DNA form, the CDR3 reads TGTGCCAGCTCTCAATACAGGAACACTGAAGCTTTCTTT. This gives the protein CASSQYRNTEAFF.

A note on this clone: A read error may account for a junction end that differs from germline. The chain links TRBV7-7 to TRBJ2-5, with 8 bases matching TRBD2. The germline V gene encodes CDR1 SSHAT and CDR2 FNYEAQ (reference sequence). This CDR3 spans 15 amino acids. CDR3 coding DNA: TGTGCTAGCAGCTTAGGGGGGACTAGTATCGAGACCCAGTACTTC. Residues: CASSLGGTSIETQYF.

The chain is built from TRBV7-8 and TRBJ1-1; the D gene is possibly TRBD1 (5 bases). There are 13 residues in the CDR3. V lost 6 bases and J lost 5, with 13 bases in between. The V gene's germline CDR1 is SGHVS and CDR2 FQNEAQ. The chain's CDR3 is CASSQGGYTEAFF. The CDR3 nucleotides read TGTGCCAGCAGTCAGGGAGGGTATACTGAAGCTTTCTTT. Drawing the rest from reference TRBV7-8 and TRBJ1-1, the complete variable domain is GAGVSQSPRYKVAKRGQDVALRCDPISGHVSLFWYQQALGQGPEFLTYFQNEAQLDKSGLPSDRFFAERPEGSVSTLKIQRTQQEDSAVYLCASSQGGYTEAFFGQGTRLTVV.

The CDR3 loop reads CASSLAWEGGEAFF. In DNA form, the CDR3 reads TGCGCCAGCAGCTTGGCTTGGGAGGGAGGGGAAGCTTTCTTT. The chain couples TRBV5-1 to TRBJ1-1; D not certain. Germline V gene data show CDR1 as SGHRS and CDR2 as YFSETQ. The CDR3 consists of 14 residues. Trimming took off 0 bases at V and 8 bases at J, with 14 bases between the two ends.

The chain joins TRBV7-9 to TRBJ2-5; D call uncertain. Per the germline V gene, CDR1 is SEHNR and CDR2 is FQNEAQ (reference sequence). With 5 bases removed from V and 5 bases from J, the gap between germline ends came to 15 bases. The CDR3 sequence is 14 residues long. CDR3 DNA sequence: TGTGCCAGCAGCCCTAGTAATTTCGTGGAGACCCAGTACTTC. This codes for CASSPSNFVETQYF.

Details on this clone: The sample contains more than one DNA sequence encoding this CDR3. The CDR3 bases are TGCGCCAGCAGCTTGGCAGGGGATGGCTACACCTTC. Translation gives CASSLAGDGYTF. The rearrangement links TRBV5-1 to TRBJ1-2; TRBD1 might be the D (6 bases). Deletions cut 0 bases from V and 6 bases from J, with 6 bases between. CDR1 is SGHRS, CDR2 YFSETQ, per germline. This CDR3 spans 12 amino acids. Full variable domain (remainder filled in from reference TRBV5-1 and TRBJ1-2): KAGVTQTPRYLIKTRGQQVTLSCSPISGHRSVSWYQQTPGQGLQFLFEYFSETQRNKGNFPGRFSGRQFSNSRSEMNVSTLELGDSALYLCASSLAGDGYTFGSGTRLTVV.

The chain recombines TRBV4-1 with TRBJ2-7; D may be TRBD1 (6 bases). Trimming removed 5 bases from V and 1 base from J, with 12 bases in between. CDR1 is MGHRA and CDR2 is YSYEKL in the germline V gene. The CDR3 spans 14 residues. The CDR3 loop reads CASSYRAPSYEQYF. CDR3 DNA: TGCGCCAGCAGCTACAGGGCCCCGTCCTACGAGCAGTACTTC.

The genes are TRBV5-4 and TRBJ2-4, with 8 bases fitting TRBD2. The CDR3 runs to 17 residues. CDR1 SGHNT and CDR2 YYREEE come from the germline V gene (reference sequence). Unmatched junction bases numbered 14, after V lost 4 bases and J lost 5 bases. The CDR3 DNA follows: TGTGCCAGCAGCGACGCAACGACTAGCGCCATTCAAAACATTCAGTACTTC. Its protein product is CASSDATTSAIQNIQYF.

The genes are TRBV6-5 and TRBJ2-7; no firm D call. CDR1 and CDR2 (germline): MNHEY, SVGAGI. The CDR3 is 13 residues long. Trimming shortened V by 6 bases and J by 5 bases, and 14 bases separated the two germline ends. The CDR3 reads CASRPPGSHEQYF. The CDR3 DNA reads as TGTGCCAGCAGGCCTCCAGGTTCCCACGAGCAGTACTTC.

The J gene is TRBJ2-6, the V gene TRBV5-4; 7 bases align to TRBD2. This CDR3 is 16 amino acids long. J gave up 0 bases and V 4 bases, and 4 bases lay outside the gene matches. Germline CDR1 SGHNT, CDR2 YYREEE (reference sequence). Written as DNA, the CDR3 is TGTGCCAGCAGCCCGGGAGGAAACTCTGGGGCCAACGTCCTGACTTTC. Protein: CASSPGGNSGANVLTF.

The rearrangement uses TRBV5-1 and TRBJ2-7; 9 bases are shared with TRBD2. The CDR3 sequence is 17 residues long. The germline V gene encodes CDR1 SGHRS and CDR2 YFSETQ. The V gene end was trimmed by 1 base and the J gene end by 3 bases; junction bases not matched to a gene: 11. The CDR3 loop reads CASSLLPPAGGDYEQYF. The CDR3 DNA reads as TGCGCCAGCAGCTTGCTCCCTCCAGCGGGGGGCGACTACGAGCAGTACTTC.

V gene TRBV4-2 combines with J gene TRBJ1-2, with TRBD1 matching over 9 bases. Trimming took 0 bases from V and 8 from J; bases not matched to a gene: 4. The germline V gene encodes CDR1 LGHNA and CDR2 YNFKEQ. The CDR3 extends over 14 amino acids. DNA of the CDR3: TGTGCCAGCAGCCAAGATACAGGGGGCGCGGGCTACACCTTC. The encoded protein is CASSQDTGGAGYTF.

The CDR3 DNA sequence: TGTGCCAGCTCACCACCCGGGGTAGCTGGCAGAAAAGAGACCCAGTACTTC. The encoded protein is CASSPPGVAGRKETQYF. The rearrangement links TRBV18 to TRBJ2-5; possibly TRBD2 for D (5 bases). This CDR3 is built from 17 residues. V was pared by 0 bases and J by 3 bases, with 17 bases between. Looked up from germline, CDR1 is KGHSH and CDR2 is LQKENI. Filled out from reference TRBV18 and TRBJ2-5, the complete variable domain reads NAGVMQNPRHLVRRRGQEARLRCSPMKGHSHVYWYRQLPEEGLKFMVYLQKENIIDESGMPKERFSAEFPKEGPSILRIQQVVRGDSAAYFCASSPPGVAGRKETQYFGPGTRLLVL.

CDR3 in amino acids: CASSRDRGHGYTF. The CDR3 DNA sequence: TGTGCCAGCAGTCGGGACAGGGGGCATGGCTACACCTTC. The genes are TRBV12-3 or TRBV12-4 and TRBJ1-2; 12 positions match TRBD1. The CDR3 sequence is 13 residues long. The junction had 1 base not matched to a gene; V was cut back by 5 bases and J by 6 bases.

The rearrangement links TRBV30 to TRBJ1-2; tentative D call: TRBD1 (5 bases). Germline lookup yields CDR1 GTSNPN and CDR2 SVGIG (reference sequence). Trimming removed 2 bases at V and 0 bases at J, with 10 bases between. The CDR3 totals 14 residues. CDR3 coding DNA: TGTGCCTGGAGTCCGGAGGGGCCTAACTATGGCTACACCTTC. It yields the protein CAWSPEGPNYGYTF.

The chain uses TRBV7-2 and TRBJ1-2; the D gene is possibly TRBD1 (6 bases). V was shortened by 1 base and J by 8 bases, with 17 bases between the two germline ends. Germline V lookup: CDR1 SGHTA, CDR2 FQGNSA. The CDR3 covers 15 residues. The CDR3 is CASSLGATGKGGYTF. CDR3 sequence (DNA): TGTGCCAGCAGCTTAGGGGCAACAGGGAAGGGAGGCTACACCTTC. Full variable domain (outside the CDR3, taken from reference TRBV7-2 and TRBJ1-2): GAGVSQSPSNKVTEKGKDVELRCDPISGHTALYWYRQSLGQGLEFLIYFQGNSAPDKSGLPSDRFSAERTGGSVSTLTIQRTQQEDSAVYLCASSLGATGKGGYTFGSGTRLTVV.

The chain is built from TRBV19 and TRBJ1-2; no firm D call. This CDR3 contains 17 residues. Germline lookup yields CDR1 LNHDA and CDR2 SQIVND (reference sequence). V was clipped by 5 bases and J by 8 bases, with 27 bases between them. The CDR3 DNA reads as TGTGCCAGTAGTGAACCCCGGGTGCAGCACTCTTCCCCCGGCTACACCTTC. Translating gives CASSEPRVQHSSPGYTF. Full variable domain (outside the CDR3, taken from reference TRBV19 and TRBJ1-2): DGGITQSPKYLFRKEGQNVTLSCEQNLNHDAMYWYRQDPGQGLRLIYYSQIVNDFQKGDIAEGYSVSREKKESFPLTVTSAQKNPTAFYLCASSEPRVQHSSPGYTFGSGTRLTVV.

CDR3 DNA: TGTGCCACCAGCACAGGGCTGGATGGCTACACCTTC. Protein product: CATSTGLDGYTF. The chain is built from TRBV24-1 and TRBJ1-2; D perhaps matches TRBD1 (6 bases). V lost 7 bases and J 6 bases, leaving 11 bases between the germline ends. The CDR3 is made up of 12 amino acids. The germline V gene encodes CDR1 KGHDR and CDR2 SFDVKD.

This clone has only one observation. The chain has TRBV18 and TRBJ2-1; the match to TRBD1 covers 7 bases. V gave up 3 bases and J gave up 2 bases; unmatched junction bases: 4. Germline V gene sequence: CDR1 KGHSH, CDR2 LQKENI. The CDR3 consists of 15 residues. CDR3 amino acids: CASSPGTVTYNEQFF. The CDR3 bases are TGTGCCAGCTCACCCGGGACAGTTACCTACAATGAGCAGTTCTTC.

The chain combines TRBV6-2 or TRBV6-3 with TRBJ2-3, with 10 bases lining up with TRBD2. The CDR3 covers 16 residues. The trim removed 4 bases at V and 1 base at J, leaving 5 bases unmatched. The germline gives CDR1 MNHEY, CDR2 SVGEGT. The CDR3 DNA sequence: TGTGCCAGCAGTTCTCTAGCGGGGGTCGGCACAGATACGCAGTATTTT. This sequence encodes CASSSLAGVGTDTQYF.

The gene calls are TRBV5-5 and TRBJ2-7, with 7 bases that match TRBD1. With 0 bases clipped from V and 2 bases from J, the junction kept 5 bases outside the gene matches. CDR3 length equals 15 residues. Germline CDR1 SGHKS, CDR2 YYEKEE (reference sequence). The CDR3: CASSLDGTVTYEQYF. CDR3 coding DNA: TGTGCCAGCAGCTTGGACGGGACAGTGACCTACGAGCAGTACTTC.

The table lists this clone with a count of one. The chain recombines TRBV19 with TRBJ2-5, with 10 bases lining up with TRBD2. Germline CDR1 reads LNHDA; CDR2 reads SQIVND (reference sequence). V dropped 1 base and J dropped 0; count of bases not matched to a gene: 5. This CDR3 is built from 17 residues. CDR3 sequence: CASSIGVAGGYQETQYF. DNA of the CDR3: TGTGCCAGTAGTATAGGTGTAGCGGGGGGATACCAAGAGACCCAGTACTTC.

This clone was seen only once. The chain combines TRBV5-5 with TRBJ1-5; 9 nucleotides agree with TRBD1. Trimming removed 1 base from V and 1 base from J; junction bases left unmatched: 15. The CDR3 runs 20 residues. Per the germline V gene, CDR1 is SGHKS and CDR2 is YYEKEE (reference sequence). The CDR3 DNA follows: TGTGCCAGCAGCTTGCTTGCCCTTGGGACAGGGTTCTTAAGCAATCAGCCCCAGCATTTT. This gives the protein CASSLLALGTGFLSNQPQHF.